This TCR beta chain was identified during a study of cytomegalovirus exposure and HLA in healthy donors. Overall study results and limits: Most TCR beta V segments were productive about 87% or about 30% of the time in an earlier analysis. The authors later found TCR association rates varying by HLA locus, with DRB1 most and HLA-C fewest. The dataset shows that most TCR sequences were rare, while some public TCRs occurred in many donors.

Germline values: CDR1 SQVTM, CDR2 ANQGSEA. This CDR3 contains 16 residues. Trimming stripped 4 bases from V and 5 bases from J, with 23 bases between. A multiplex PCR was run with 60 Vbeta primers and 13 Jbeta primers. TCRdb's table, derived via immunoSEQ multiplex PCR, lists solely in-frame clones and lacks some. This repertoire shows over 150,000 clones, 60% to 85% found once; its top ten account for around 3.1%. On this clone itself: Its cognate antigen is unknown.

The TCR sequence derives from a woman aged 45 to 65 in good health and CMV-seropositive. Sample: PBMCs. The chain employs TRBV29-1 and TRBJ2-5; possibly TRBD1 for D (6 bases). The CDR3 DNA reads TGCAGCGTTGGTGGTAAGACAGGATTCCGCTTGGAGACCCAGTACTTC. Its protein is CSVGGKTGFRLETQYF.